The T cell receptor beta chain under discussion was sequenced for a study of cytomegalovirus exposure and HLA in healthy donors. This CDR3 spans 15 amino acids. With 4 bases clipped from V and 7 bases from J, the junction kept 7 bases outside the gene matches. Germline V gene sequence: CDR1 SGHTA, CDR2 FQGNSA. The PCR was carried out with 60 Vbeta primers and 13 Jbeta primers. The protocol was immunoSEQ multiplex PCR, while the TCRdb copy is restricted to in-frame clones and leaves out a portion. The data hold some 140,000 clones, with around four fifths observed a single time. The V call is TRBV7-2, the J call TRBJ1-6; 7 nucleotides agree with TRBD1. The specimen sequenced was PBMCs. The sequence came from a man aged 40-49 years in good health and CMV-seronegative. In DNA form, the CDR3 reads TGTGCCAGCAGCTCGTCCGGGACAGAAAATTCACCCCTCCACTTT. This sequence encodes CASSSSGTENSPLHF.